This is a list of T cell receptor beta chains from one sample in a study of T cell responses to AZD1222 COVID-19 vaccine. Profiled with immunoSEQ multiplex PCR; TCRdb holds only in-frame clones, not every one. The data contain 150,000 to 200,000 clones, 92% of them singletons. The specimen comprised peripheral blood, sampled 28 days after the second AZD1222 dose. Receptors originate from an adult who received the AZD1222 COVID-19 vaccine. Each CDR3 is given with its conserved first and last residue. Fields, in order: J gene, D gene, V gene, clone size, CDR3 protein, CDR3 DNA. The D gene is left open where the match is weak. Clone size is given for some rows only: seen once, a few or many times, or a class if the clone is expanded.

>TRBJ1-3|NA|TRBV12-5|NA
CASGSSGEGTIYF
TGTGCTAGTGGTTCCTCAGGGGAGGGCACCATATATTTT
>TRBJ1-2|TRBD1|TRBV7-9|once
CASSAQGAGGYTF
TGTGCCAGCAGCGCACAGGGGGCTGGTGGCTACACCTTC
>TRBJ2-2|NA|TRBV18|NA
CASSPQTNTGELFF
TGTGCCAGCTCACCACAGACGAACACCGGGGAGCTGTTTTTT
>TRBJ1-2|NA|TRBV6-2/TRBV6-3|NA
CASSYYRADYGYTF
TGTGCCAGCAGTTACTACAGGGCGGACTATGGCTACACCTTC
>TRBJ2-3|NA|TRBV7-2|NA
CASSLDAGLSTDTQYF
TGTGCCAGCAGCTTAGATGCGGGACTTAGCACAGATACGCAGTATTTT
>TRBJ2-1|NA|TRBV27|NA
CASSLDGYEQFF
TGTGCCAGCAGTTTAGATGGCTATGAGCAGTTCTTC
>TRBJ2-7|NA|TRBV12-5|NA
CASGLILIGDTDEQYF
TGTGCTAGTGGTTTGATATTGATCGGGGACACCGACGAGCAGTACTTC
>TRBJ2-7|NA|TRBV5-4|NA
CASSLAGSPVDEQYF
TGTGCCAGCAGCTTGGCCGGATCGCCCGTCGACGAGCAGTACTTC
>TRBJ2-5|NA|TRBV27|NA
CASRQWTRNLETQYF
TGTGCCAGCAGACAATGGACGAGGAACCTAGAGACCCAGTACTTC
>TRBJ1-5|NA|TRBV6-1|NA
CASSDRRSDNQPQHF
TGTGCCAGCAGTGACAGAAGGAGCGACAATCAGCCCCAGCATTTT
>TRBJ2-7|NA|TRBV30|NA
CAWGPKKYEQYF
TGTGCCTGGGGACCGAAAAAGTACGAGCAGTACTTC
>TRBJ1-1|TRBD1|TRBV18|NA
CASSPGQGEAFF
TGTGCCAGCTCTCCGGGACAGGGCGAAGCTTTCTTT
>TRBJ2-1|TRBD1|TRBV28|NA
CASSWSRDRIDEQFF
TGTGCCAGCAGTTGGAGCCGGGACAGGATAGATGAGCAGTTCTTC
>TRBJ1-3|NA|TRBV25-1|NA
CASSELGVSGNTIYF
TGTGCCAGCAGTGAACTAGGGGTGTCTGGAAACACCATATATTTT
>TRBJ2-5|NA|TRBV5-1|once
CASSRSKETQYF
TGCGCCAGCAGCAGATCGAAAGAGACCCAGTACTTC